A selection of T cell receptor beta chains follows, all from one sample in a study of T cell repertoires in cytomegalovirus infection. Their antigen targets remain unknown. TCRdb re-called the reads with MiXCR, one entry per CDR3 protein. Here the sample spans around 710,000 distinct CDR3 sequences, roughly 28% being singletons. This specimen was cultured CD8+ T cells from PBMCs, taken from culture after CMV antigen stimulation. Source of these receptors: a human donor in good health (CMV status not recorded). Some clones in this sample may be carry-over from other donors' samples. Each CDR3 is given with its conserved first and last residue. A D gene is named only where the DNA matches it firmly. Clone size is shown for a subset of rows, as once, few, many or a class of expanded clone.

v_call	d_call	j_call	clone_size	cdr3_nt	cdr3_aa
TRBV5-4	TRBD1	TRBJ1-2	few	TGTGCCAGCAGCCTGACAGGGGGCCAGGGCTACACCTTC	CASSLTGGQGYTF
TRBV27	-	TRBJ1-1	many	TGTGCCAGCAGTTCCTTGGGGGGGACGAACACTGAAGCTTTCTTT	CASSSLGGTNTEAFF
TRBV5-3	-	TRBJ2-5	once	TGTGCCAGCAGCCGGGACCTCGGTTGGGAGACCCAGTACTTC	CASSRDLGWETQYF
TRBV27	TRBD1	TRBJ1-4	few	TGTGCCAGCAGCACCGGGACAGGGAGGGAAAAACTGTTTTTT	CASSTGTGREKLFF
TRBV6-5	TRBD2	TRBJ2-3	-	TGTGCCAGCAGTTACTCTGGGGGGGGACCAGATACGCAGTATTTT	CASSYSGGGPDTQYF
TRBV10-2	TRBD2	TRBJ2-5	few	TGCGCCAGCAGTGAGTGGGCTAGCGGGGGGGCTCCACAAGAGACCCAGTACTTC	CASSEWASGGAPQETQYF
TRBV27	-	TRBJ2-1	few	TGTGCCAGCAGAATCGCAGGGGCCATCTTGTACAATGAGCAGTTCTTC	CASRIAGAILYNEQFF
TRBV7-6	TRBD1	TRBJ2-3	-	TGTGCCAGCAGCCCCCGGACAGGGTCCAACACAGATACGCAGTATTTT	CASSPRTGSNTDTQYF
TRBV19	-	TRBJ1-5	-	TGTGCCAGTAGTATAGGAGGGGATAGCAATCAGTCCCAGCATTTT	CASSIGGDSNQSQHF
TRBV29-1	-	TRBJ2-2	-	TGCAGCGTCCCCCTAATGGGGGACACCGGGGAGCTGTTTTTT	CSVPLMGDTGELFF
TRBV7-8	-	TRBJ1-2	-	TGTGCCAGCAGCTACCGACTGGAGGGCTACACCTTC	CASSYRLEGYTF
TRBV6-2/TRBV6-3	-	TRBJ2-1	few	TGTGCCAGCAGATTCGCGATCAGGAGCTCCTACAATGAGCAGTTCTTC	CASRFAIRSSYNEQFF
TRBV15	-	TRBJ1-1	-	TGTGCCACCAGCAGAGATATAGGACGGATCGAAGCTTTCTTT	CATSRDIGRIEAFF
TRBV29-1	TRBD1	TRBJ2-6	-	TGCAGCGTTCAAGACAGGGCCAACTTACGCTCTGGGGCCAACGTCCTGACTTTC	CSVQDRANLRSGANVLTF
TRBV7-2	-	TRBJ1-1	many	TGTGCCAGCAGCCACATCGGGAGGGGGGTGAACACTGAAGCTTTCTTT	CASSHIGRGVNTEAFF
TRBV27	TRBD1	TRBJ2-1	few	TGTGCCAGCAGTCCTTTCGACAGGGGGCCCAATGAGCAGTTCTTC	CASSPFDRGPNEQFF
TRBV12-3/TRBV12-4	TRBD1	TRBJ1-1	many	TGTGCCAGTACTCAGACAGGGAGCACTGAAGCTTTCTTT	CASTQTGSTEAFF
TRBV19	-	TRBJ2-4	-	TGTGCCACCTCTCCCGCCGGGGTAGCCAAAAACATTCAGTACTTC	CATSPAGVAKNIQYF
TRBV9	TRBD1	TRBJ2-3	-	TGTGCCAGCAGCGCGGTTCCGGGACAGGGGGTCACAGATACGCAGTATTTT	CASSAVPGQGVTDTQYF
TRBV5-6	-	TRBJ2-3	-	TGTGCCAGCAGCTCGGGACGGCCTGGGGATACGCAGTATTTT	CASSSGRPGDTQYF
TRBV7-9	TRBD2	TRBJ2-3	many	TGTGCCAGCTTACCCGGGACTAGTCGCACAGATACGCAGTATTTT	CASLPGTSRTDTQYF
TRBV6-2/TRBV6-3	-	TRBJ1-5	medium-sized	TGTGCCAGCAGTTATAATGTGGATCAGCCCCAGCATTTT	CASSYNVDQPQHF
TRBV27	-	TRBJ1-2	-	TGTGCCAGCAGCCCCCCGGACGGCGAGGGCTACACCTTC	CASSPPDGEGYTF
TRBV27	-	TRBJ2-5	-	TGTGCCAGCAGTTTATCGGAGACTCCCCAAGAGACCCAGTACTTC	CASSLSETPQETQYF
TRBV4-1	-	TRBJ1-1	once	TGCGCCAGCAGCCTAGATGTGGTTCGGGGAACTGAAGCTTTCTTT	CASSLDVVRGTEAFF
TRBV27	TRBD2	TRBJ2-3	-	TGTGCCAGCAGTCCCTCTGCGGGGGAATACACAGATACGCAGTATTTT	CASSPSAGEYTDTQYF
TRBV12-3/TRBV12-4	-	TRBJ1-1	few	TGTGCCAGCAGTGGGAATTTGATACGGACAGAGGCTTTCTTT	CASSGNLIRTEAFF
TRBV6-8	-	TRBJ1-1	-	TGTGCCAGCAGTTACTCGGCAGGGAACACTGCAGCTTTCTTT	CASSYSAGNTAAFF
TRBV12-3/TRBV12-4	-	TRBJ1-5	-	TGTGCCAGCAGTTTAGCGCTCGAGACAGGAATTAGCAATCAGCCCCAGCATTTT	CASSLALETGISNQPQHF